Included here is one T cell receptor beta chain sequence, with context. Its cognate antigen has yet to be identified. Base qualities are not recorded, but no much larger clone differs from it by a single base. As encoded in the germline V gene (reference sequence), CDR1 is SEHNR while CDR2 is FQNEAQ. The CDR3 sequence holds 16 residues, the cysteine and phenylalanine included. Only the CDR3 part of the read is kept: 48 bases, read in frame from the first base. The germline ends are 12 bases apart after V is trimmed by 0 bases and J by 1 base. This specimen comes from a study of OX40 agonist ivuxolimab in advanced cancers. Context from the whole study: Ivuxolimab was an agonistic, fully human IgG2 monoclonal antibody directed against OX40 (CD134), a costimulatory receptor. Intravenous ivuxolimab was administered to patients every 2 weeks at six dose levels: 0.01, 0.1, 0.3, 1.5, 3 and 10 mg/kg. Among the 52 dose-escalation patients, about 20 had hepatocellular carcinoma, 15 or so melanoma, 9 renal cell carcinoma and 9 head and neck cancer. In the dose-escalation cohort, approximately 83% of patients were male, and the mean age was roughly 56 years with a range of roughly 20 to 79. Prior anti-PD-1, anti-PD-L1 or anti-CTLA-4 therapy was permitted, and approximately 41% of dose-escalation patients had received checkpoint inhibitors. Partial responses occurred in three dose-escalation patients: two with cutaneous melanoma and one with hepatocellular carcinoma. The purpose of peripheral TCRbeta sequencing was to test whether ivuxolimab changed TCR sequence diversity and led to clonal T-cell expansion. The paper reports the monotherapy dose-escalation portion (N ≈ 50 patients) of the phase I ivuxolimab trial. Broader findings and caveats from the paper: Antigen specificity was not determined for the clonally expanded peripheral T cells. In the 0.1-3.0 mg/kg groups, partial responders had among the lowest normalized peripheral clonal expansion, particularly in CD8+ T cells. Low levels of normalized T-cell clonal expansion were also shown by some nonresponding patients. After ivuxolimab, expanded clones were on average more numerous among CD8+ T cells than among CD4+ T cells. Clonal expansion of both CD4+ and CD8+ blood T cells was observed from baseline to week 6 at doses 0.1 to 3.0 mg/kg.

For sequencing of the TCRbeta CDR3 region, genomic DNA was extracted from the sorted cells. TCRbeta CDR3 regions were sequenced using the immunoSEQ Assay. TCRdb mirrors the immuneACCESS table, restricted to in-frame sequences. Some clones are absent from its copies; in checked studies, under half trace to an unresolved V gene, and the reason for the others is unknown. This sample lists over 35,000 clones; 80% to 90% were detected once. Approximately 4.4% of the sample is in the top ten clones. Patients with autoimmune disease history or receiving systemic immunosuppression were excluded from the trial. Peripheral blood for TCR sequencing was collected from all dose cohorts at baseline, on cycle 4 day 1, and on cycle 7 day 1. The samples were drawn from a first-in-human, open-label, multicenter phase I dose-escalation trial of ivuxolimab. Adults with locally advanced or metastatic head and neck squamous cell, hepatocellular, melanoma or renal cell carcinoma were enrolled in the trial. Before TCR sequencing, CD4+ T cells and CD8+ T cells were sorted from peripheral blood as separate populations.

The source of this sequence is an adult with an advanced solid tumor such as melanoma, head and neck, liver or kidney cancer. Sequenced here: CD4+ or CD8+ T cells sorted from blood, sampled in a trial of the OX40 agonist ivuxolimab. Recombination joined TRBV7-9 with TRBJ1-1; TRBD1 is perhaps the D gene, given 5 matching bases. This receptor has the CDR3 CASSLAMGRGNTEAFF. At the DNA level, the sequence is TGTGCCAGCAGCTTAGCCATGGGGAGGGGGAACACTGAAGCTTTCTTT. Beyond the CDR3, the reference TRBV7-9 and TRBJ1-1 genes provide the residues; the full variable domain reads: DTGVSQNPRHKITKRGQNVTFRCDPISEHNRLYWYRQTLGQGPEFLTYFQNEAQLEKSRLLSDRFSAERPKGSFSTLEIQRTEQGDSAMYLCASSLAMGRGNTEAFFGQGTRLTVV.